These 20 T cell receptor beta chains came from one sample sequenced in a study of blood T cell repertoires in COVID-19. Profiling relied on immunoSEQ multiplex PCR, and the TCRdb table lists in-frame clones only, not all of them. The repertoire holds fewer than 350,000 clones, with approximately 85% as singletons. Source material: peripheral blood. All receptors come from a man aged 18 to 35 with active or convalescent COVID-19.

This chain joins TRBV5-4 and TRBJ1-1, with 7 positions matching TRBD1. The CDR3 is made up of 14 amino acids. Trimming at V came to 0 bases and at J to 2 bases, leaving 1 base not matched to a gene. CDR1 and CDR2 from the germline V gene are SGHNT and YYREEE (reference sequence). CDR3 residues: CASSLGDRNTEAFF. The CDR3 coding sequence is TGTGCCAGCAGCTTGGGGGACAGAAACACTGAAGCTTTCTTT.

The chain couples TRBV5-4 to TRBJ2-2, with D unclear. In germline, CDR1 is SGHNT, CDR2 YYREEE (reference sequence). The CDR3 length is 16 residues. V lost 3 bases to trimming and J lost 0 bases, with 12 bases between them. As DNA, the CDR3 is TGTGCCAGCAGCTCTGGGCAAACCTCGAACACCGGGGAGCTGTTTTTT. This codes for CASSSGQTSNTGELFF.

The rearrangement uses TRBV5-1 and TRBJ2-1; TRBD2 matches 7 bases. The CDR3 is made up of 16 amino acids. The germline V gene has CDR1 SGHRS and CDR2 YFSETQ. The trim removed 6 bases at V and 0 bases at J, leaving 9 bases unmatched. This CDR3 is CASTNPGRVSYNEQFF. CDR3 coding DNA: TGCGCCAGCACCAATCCGGGGAGGGTCTCCTACAATGAGCAGTTCTTC.

V is TRBV6-5 and J is TRBJ1-1, with D maybe TRBD1 (5 bases). Trimming took 6 bases from V and 5 from J, leaving 19 bases between them. This CDR3 has 15 amino acids. CDR1 and CDR2 (germline): MNHEY, SVGAGI. This CDR3 reads CASRAPGLGITEAFF. The CDR3 coding sequence is TGTGCCAGCAGAGCACCAGGGTTAGGGATAACTGAAGCTTTCTTT.

This chain connects TRBV6-5 to TRBJ2-5; 7 positions agree with TRBD1. CDR3 length: 15 amino acids. Unmatched junction bases numbered 9, after V lost 6 bases and J lost 2 bases. Germline V gives CDR1 MNHEY, CDR2 SVGAGI. The CDR3: CASRQTGFAQETQYF. The CDR3 coding sequence is TGTGCCAGCAGGCAGACAGGGTTTGCGCAAGAGACCCAGTACTTC.

This chain links TRBV25-1 with TRBJ2-1; 7 bases are shared with TRBD1. V lost 4 bases and J lost 8; bases outside the gene matches: 11. The CDR3 runs 15 residues. Germline CDR1 and CDR2: MGHDK and SYGVNS. The CDR3 coding sequence is TGTGCCAGCAGTGGGGTCACAGGGGTCGGAGATGAGCAGTTCTTC. Translating it yields CASSGVTGVGDEQFF.

The chain couples TRBV7-2 to TRBJ2-1; 15 bases fit TRBD2. The germline gives CDR1 SGHTA, CDR2 FQGNSA. The CDR3 contains 16 residues. V trimming: 5 bases; J trimming: 15 bases; junction bases outside the gene matches: 14. The CDR3 is CASSPFGTSGGTLGFF. CDR3 in DNA: TGTGCCAGCAGCCCCTTCGGGACTAGCGGGGGGACCCTGGGGTTCTTC. Complete variable domain (other parts from reference TRBV7-2 and TRBJ2-1): GAGVSQSPSNKVTEKGKDVELRCDPISGHTALYWYRQSLGQGLEFLIYFQGNSAPDKSGLPSDRFSAERTGGSVSTLTIQRTQQEDSAVYLCASSPFGTSGGTLGFFGPGTRLTVL.

The rearrangement uses TRBV7-9 and TRBJ1-2; possibly TRBD1 for D (6 bases). Germline loops: CDR1 SEHNR, CDR2 FQNEAQ (reference sequence). Between the trimmed V and J ends, which lost 3 bases and 7 bases, there was a span of 15 bases. The CDR3 is 14 residues long. CDR3 region: CASSFEGVIFGYTF. The DNA of the CDR3 is TGTGCCAGCAGCTTTGAGGGGGTTATATTTGGCTACACCTTC. Full variable domain (outside the CDR3, taken from reference TRBV7-9 and TRBJ1-2): DTGVSQNPRHKITKRGQNVTFRCDPISEHNRLYWYRQTLGQGPEFLTYFQNEAQLEKSRLLSDRFSAERPKGSFSTLEIQRTEQGDSAMYLCASSFEGVIFGYTFGSGTRLTVV.

This chain links TRBV12-3 or TRBV12-4 with TRBJ1-2, with unresolved D. The CDR3 loop spans 13 amino acids. Trimming took off 6 bases at V and 11 bases at J, with 19 bases between the two ends. The CDR3 bases are TGTGCCAGCAGATTTCCGGGATCCTCTGGATACACCTTC. It is translated as CASRFPGSSGYTF.

V usage is TRBV5-4 and J usage is TRBJ1-1; possible D gene TRBD1, 6 bases. This CDR3 comprises 15 residues. Germline V gives CDR1 SGHNT, CDR2 YYREEE (reference sequence). Trimming removed 2 bases from V and 5 bases from J, with 16 bases in between. The CDR3 DNA sequence: TGTGCCAGCAGCTTTTCTGCAGGGGTAGAGACTGAAGCTTTCTTT. Translating gives CASSFSAGVETEAFF.

V and J are TRBV7-9 and TRBJ1-2, with 10 bases lining up with TRBD1. Looked up from germline, CDR1 is SEHNR and CDR2 is FQNEAQ (reference sequence). V was clipped by 7 bases and J by 3 bases; unmatched bases: 11. The CDR3 spans 16 residues. This CDR3 reads CASIRNDRGQDYGYTF. Here the CDR3 DNA reads TGTGCCAGCATCCGAAATGACAGGGGGCAGGACTATGGCTACACCTTC.

This clone was counted a few times. The chain joins TRBV7-9 to TRBJ1-5; tentatively, D is TRBD1 (6 bases). CDR1 is SEHNR and CDR2 is FQNEAQ in the germline V gene (reference sequence). CDR3 length: 16 residues. The V end lost 5 bases, the J end lost 3 bases, and 17 bases lay between the germline ends. CDR3 nucleotide sequence: TGTGCCAGCAGCCCCGGGGGGGGCGTCAACAATCAGCCCCAGCATTTT. This translates into CASSPGGGVNNQPQHF.

The rearrangement uses TRBV5-5 and TRBJ2-1; TRBD2 is a possible D gene (6 bases). The length of the CDR3 is 14 residues. The germline CDR1 and CDR2 sequences are SGHKS and YYEKEE (reference sequence). Trimming cost V 2 bases and J 4 bases, with 10 bases left between them. CDR3: CASSFRGSYNEQFF. Here the CDR3 DNA reads TGTGCCAGCAGCTTCCGGGGGTCTTACAATGAGCAGTTCTTC.

The chain combines TRBV19 with TRBJ2-2, with 8 bases fitting TRBD2. Germline lookup yields CDR1 LNHDA and CDR2 SQIVND (reference sequence). The CDR3 is made up of 16 amino acids. The J segment lost 4 bases and the V segment lost 5 bases, leaving 9 bases of the junction unmatched. The CDR3 protein is CASSGYGGVLTGELFF. The CDR3 nucleotides read TGTGCCAGTAGTGGGTACGGGGGGGTACTCACCGGGGAGCTGTTTTTT.

This chain uses TRBV4-1 with TRBJ2-7; 9 bases match TRBD1. The V gene end was trimmed by 0 bases and the J gene end by 4 bases; junction bases not matched to a gene: 7. CDR1 and CDR2 from the germline V gene are MGHRA and YSYEKL. CDR3 size: 16 residues. As DNA, the CDR3 is TGCGCCAGCAGCCAAGATCCTCGGGGACAGGGATACGAGCAGTACTTC. The encoded protein is CASSQDPRGQGYEQYF.

This clone is a singleton in its sample. The DNA of the CDR3 is TGCGCCAGCAGTACCCCTCCCTACGAGCGGGGGTTCTACAATGAGCAGTTCTTC. It encodes CASSTPPYERGFYNEQFF. The chain couples TRBV10-2 to TRBJ2-1; 8 bases fit TRBD2. The junction had 15 bases not matched to a gene; V was cut back by 5 bases and J by 3 bases. Germline V CDR1 and CDR2: WSHSY, SAAADI. CDR3 length: 18 amino acids.

This rearrangement joins TRBV2 to TRBJ1-6, with D maybe TRBD1 (6 bases). The CDR3 totals 21 residues. CDR1 SNHLY and CDR2 FYNNEI come from the germline V gene. The V end was cut by 7 bases, the J end by 5 bases, with 33 bases between. The CDR3 nucleotides read TGTGCCAGCAAAATCGGGCCGGTGGCAGGGGTTACTTTTGGCCATAATTCACCCCTCCACTTT. Protein sequence: CASKIGPVAGVTFGHNSPLHF.

The V and J genes are TRBV5-6 and TRBJ1-1, with TRBD1 matching 9 bases. The CDR3 length is 16 residues. With V trimmed by 3 bases and J by 4 bases, 10 bases remained unmatched. Germline V gene data show CDR1 as SGHDT and CDR2 as YYEEEE. CDR3 residues: CASSYVQGALPTEAFF. The CDR3 coding sequence is TGTGCCAGCAGCTACGTACAGGGGGCGCTTCCCACTGAAGCTTTCTTT.

The chain uses TRBV5-6 and TRBJ2-1; 7 positions agree with TRBD2. The CDR3 extends over 11 amino acids. Trimming took 2 bases from V and 14 from J; bases not matched to a gene: 4. Germline V gene data show CDR1 as SGHDT and CDR2 as YYEEEE. The DNA of the CDR3 is TGTGCCAGCAGCTTTGGCGGGACTAAGTTCTTC. Its protein is CASSFGGTKFF. Complete variable domain (other parts from reference TRBV5-6 and TRBJ2-1): DAGVTQSPTHLIKTRGQQVTLRCSPKSGHDTVSWYQQALGQGPQFIFQYYEEEERQRGNFPDRFSGHQFPNYSSELNVNALLLGDSALYLCASSFGGTKFFGPGTRLTVL.

This chain uses TRBV5-6 with TRBJ1-4; D unresolved. The germline V gene has CDR1 SGHDT and CDR2 YYEEEE. The CDR3 is 14 residues long. V was clipped by 4 bases and J by 5 bases, with 12 bases between them. For the CDR3, the DNA is TGTGCCAGCAGCCCCCCCGCGGGGAATGAAAAACTGTTTTTT. This gives the protein CASSPPAGNEKLFF.